These 22 T cell receptor beta chains share one sample of origin, sequenced in a study of early T cells in non-severe SARS-CoV-2 infection (dated by TCRdb to the early 2020s). Library construction relied on 5' RACE. Sequencing instrument: NextSeq 500. The raw public reads went through TCRdb reprocessing: fastp at Q25, MiXCR clone calling, in-frame beta chains kept. Rows with one shared CDR3 protein collapse into an entry with the most common genes and DNA. The sample records about 40,000 distinct CDR3 sequences, 4.5% to 5% of which are singletons. The top ten hold around 4.7% of the sample. Sequenced sample: whole blood. Every receptor here comes from an adult who was a healthcare worker with PCR-confirmed SARS-CoV-2 infection or an uninfected control (not recorded which).

This clonotype was detected ten times or more. The J gene is TRBJ1-4, the V gene TRBV7-2; no definite D call. Germline-derived CDR1 and CDR2 are SGHTA and FQGNSA. This CDR3 is 12 amino acids long. Trimming took 5 bases from V and 0 from J, leaving 1 base between them. CDR3 coding DNA: TGTGCCAGCAGCGCAACTAATGAAAAACTGTTTTTT. As protein: CASSATNEKLFF.

The table lists this clonotype with many counts. CDR3 nucleotide sequence: TGCAGCGCCCGGGAGGGGTACAATGAGCAGTTCTTC. This sequence encodes CSAREGYNEQFF. This chain joins TRBV29-1 and TRBJ2-1; TRBD2 aligns across 8 bases. The junction had 3 bases not matched to a gene; V was cut back by 7 bases and J by 4 bases. The germline V gene has CDR1 SQVTM and CDR2 ANQGSEA. CDR3 size: 12 residues.

This clonotype was seen a handful of times. This chain links TRBV3-1 with TRBJ2-2, with D possibly being TRBD2 (6 bases). This CDR3 is built from 13 residues. CDR1 and CDR2 from the germline V gene are LGHDT and YNNKEL (reference sequence). Between the trimmed V and J ends, which lost 4 bases and 5 bases, there was a span of 8 bases. DNA of the CDR3: TGTGCCAGCAGCCGGAGGGAGACCGGGGAGCTGTTTTTT. Its translation is CASSRRETGELFF.

The chain is built from TRBV6-6 and TRBJ1-4; D not certain. The CDR3 has 14 residues. Trimming pared 5 bases from V and 8 bases from J, leaving 15 bases between. Germline V CDR1 and CDR2: MNHNY, SVGAGI (reference sequence). In DNA form, the CDR3 reads TGTGCCAGCAGTGACCGGGATAGTGTGGAAAAACTGTTTTTT. This encodes CASSDRDSVEKLFF.

This clonotype was counted ten times or more. The chain couples TRBV20-1 to TRBJ2-1, with D possibly being TRBD2 (6 bases). CDR3 size: 14 residues. V gave up 2 bases and J gave up 7 bases, with 15 bases separating them. Germline CDR1 reads DFQATT; CDR2 reads SNEGSKA (reference sequence). CDR3 in DNA: TGCAGTGCTAGAAAAAGCGGGTACCGAAATGAGCAGTTCTTC. It specifies CSARKSGYRNEQFF.

This clonotype has more than one count but fewer than ten. CDR3 loop: CASSAGTSGGTDTQYF. CDR3 in DNA: TGTGCCAGCAGTGCCGGGACTAGCGGGGGGACAGATACGCAGTATTTT. The chain joins TRBV12-3 or TRBV12-4 to TRBJ2-3; 15 positions agree with TRBD2. The CDR3 is made up of 16 amino acids. Trimming cost V 5 bases and J 3 bases; bases outside gene matches: 3.

There are a few counts of this clonotype. This chain links TRBV6-2 or TRBV6-3 with TRBJ2-7, with 11 bases identical to TRBD1. This CDR3 has 16 amino acids. Trimming cost V 4 bases and J 6 bases; bases outside gene matches: 11. CDR1 is MNHEY and CDR2 is SVGEGT in the germline V gene. The DNA for the CDR3 is TGTGCCAGCAGTTTGCGACCCGGGACAGGGGGTCCCGAGCAGTACTTC. Amino acid sequence: CASSLRPGTGGPEQYF.

This clonotype was found many times. V gene TRBV5-1 combines with J gene TRBJ2-1; 7 bases are a match to TRBD1. Germline CDR1 and CDR2: SGHRS and YFSETQ. This CDR3 has 15 amino acids. The ends lost 3 bases at V and 8 bases at J; junction bases unmatched: 11. CDR3 DNA sequence: TGCGCCAGCAGCTGGGGACAGTCCCGGCGGGATGAGCAGTTCTTC. Protein product: CASSWGQSRRDEQFF. Supplemented by reference TRBV5-1 and TRBJ2-1, the full variable domain reads KAGVTQTPRYLIKTRGQQVTLSCSPISGHRSVSWYQQTPGQGLQFLFEYFSETQRNKGNFPGRFSGRQFSNSRSEMNVSTLELGDSALYLCASSWGQSRRDEQFFGPGTRLTVL.

This clonotype has a count of ten or more. The V call is TRBV5-4, the J call TRBJ2-7; 8 nucleotides match TRBD2. Germline V gene sequence: CDR1 SGHNT, CDR2 YYREEE (reference sequence). The V and J ends lost 3 bases and 4 bases, in that order; junction bases with no gene match: 3. This CDR3 is 13 amino acids long. DNA of the CDR3: TGTGCCAGCAGCTCGGGGGGGGCGTACGAGCAGTACTTC. Translated, it gives CASSSGGAYEQYF.

The sample holds many counts of this clonotype. The chain couples TRBV11-2 to TRBJ2-3, with D perhaps given as TRBD1 or TRBD2 (5 bases each). Per germline, CDR1 SGHAT and CDR2 FQNNGV. Deletions cut 0 bases from V and 4 bases from J, with 11 bases between. There are 15 residues in the CDR3. The CDR3 region has the DNA TGTGCCAGCAGCTTAGAAGTCCGGGGCTCAGATACGCAGTATTTT. It specifies CASSLEVRGSDTQYF.

The genes are TRBV3-1 and TRBJ1-1; unclear D gene. CDR3 length equals 13 residues. V was pared by 5 bases and J by 1 base, with 8 bases between. Per the germline V gene, CDR1 is LGHDT and CDR2 is YNNKEL (reference sequence). As DNA, the CDR3 is TGTGCCAGCAGCGGGGATCCGAACACTGAAGCTTTCTTT. The encoded protein is CASSGDPNTEAFF.

Ten or more counts support this clonotype. This sequence joins TRBV28 and TRBJ1-2; D is ambiguous. There are 14 residues in the CDR3. The germline V gene has CDR1 MDHEN and CDR2 SYDVKM. With 5 bases removed from V and 2 bases from J, the gap between germline ends came to 12 bases. CDR3 coding DNA: TGTGCCAGCAGTACGGGCCTCAAGAACTATGGCTACACCTTC. It yields the protein CASSTGLKNYGYTF.

This clonotype was counted many times. This chain joins TRBV28 and TRBJ2-1, with 7 bases fitting TRBD1. This CDR3 is 15 amino acids long. V trimming: 8 bases; J trimming: 7 bases; junction bases outside the gene matches: 14. CDR1 is MDHEN, CDR2 SYDVKM, per germline. DNA for the CDR3: TGTGCCAGCGGCCGGGACAGATCTTCTGGAAATGAGCAGTTCTTC. As protein: CASGRDRSSGNEQFF.

This clonotype was found many times. The V gene is TRBV11-2, the J gene TRBJ1-4; TRBD1 matches 8 bases. The junction had 5 bases not matched to a gene; V was cut back by 5 bases and J by 3 bases. Germline CDR1 is SGHAT and CDR2 is FQNNGV. The CDR3 spans 15 residues. The CDR3 is CASSAGQGPNEKLFF. DNA of the CDR3: TGTGCCAGCAGCGCCGGACAGGGCCCTAATGAAAAACTGTTTTTT. Combining the CDR3 with reference TRBV11-2 and TRBJ1-4 gives the whole variable domain EAGVAQSPRYKIIEKRQSVAFWCNPISGHATLYWYQQILGQGPKLLIQFQNNGVVDDSQLPKDRFSAERLKGVDSTLKIQPAKLEDSAVYLCASSAGQGPNEKLFFGSGTQLSVL.

V usage is TRBV18 and J usage is TRBJ1-6; maybe TRBD1 (5 bases). The ends were cut back, 6 bases at V and 7 bases at J, with 19 bases in the middle. The CDR3 is made up of 16 amino acids. Germline loops: CDR1 KGHSH, CDR2 LQKENI. CDR3 in amino acids: CASSPSRETKNSPLHF. CDR3 coding DNA: TGTGCCAGCTCGCCAAGCAGGGAGACAAAGAATTCACCCCTCCACTTT.

This clonotype was counted at least ten times. V gene TRBV29-1 combines with J gene TRBJ2-7; D possibly corresponds to TRBD2 (6 bases). CDR1 and CDR2 (germline): SQVTM, ANQGSEA. This CDR3 is built from 13 residues. Trimming removed 2 bases from V and 5 bases from J, with 13 bases in between. The CDR3 is CSVERWRGNEQYF. The CDR3, as DNA: TGCAGCGTTGAAAGGTGGAGGGGTAACGAGCAGTACTTC.

This clonotype was recorded a few times. The chain links TRBV10-2 to TRBJ2-7; D remains unclear. The CDR3 extends over 12 amino acids. From germline, CDR1 is WSHSY and CDR2 SAAADI. The ends were cut back, 5 bases at V and 5 bases at J, with 10 bases in the middle. The CDR3 DNA is TGCGCCAGCAGTCCGCAGGCCCACGAGCAGTACTTC. This codes for CASSPQAHEQYF.

This clonotype was counted at least ten times. V is TRBV7-3 and J is TRBJ2-7; D is perhaps TRBD1 (5 bases). V lost 5 bases and J 0 bases, leaving 5 bases between the germline ends. CDR1 and CDR2 (germline): SGHTA, FQGTGA. The CDR3 has 12 residues. The DNA of the CDR3 is TGTGCCAGCAGCGGGGCCTCCTACGAGCAGTACTTC. Its protein is CASSGASYEQYF. The whole variable domain, remainder taken from reference TRBV7-3 and TRBJ2-7, is GAGVSQTPSNKVTEKGKYVELRCDPISGHTALYWYRQSLGQGPEFLIYFQGTGAADDSGLPNDRFFAVRPEGSVSTLKIQRTERGDSAVYLCASSGASYEQYFGPGTRLTVT.

Many counts were recorded for this clonotype. The chain recombines TRBV30 with TRBJ2-5; D uncertain. Germline lookup yields CDR1 GTSNPN and CDR2 SVGIG (reference sequence). Trimming removed 0 bases from V and 5 bases from J, with 4 bases in between. The CDR3 covers 11 residues. The CDR3 DNA sequence: TGTGCCTGGAGTGTAGCTGAGACCCAGTACTTC. Residues: CAWSVAETQYF.

V gene TRBV6-2 or TRBV6-3 combines with J gene TRBJ2-2; 12 bases are a match to TRBD1. The CDR3 spans 16 residues. The V and J ends lost 6 bases and 3 bases, in that order; junction bases with no gene match: 5. Looked up from germline, CDR1 is MNHEY and CDR2 is SVGEGT. CDR3 region: CASSRGQGAHTGELFF. CDR3 bases: TGTGCCAGCAGCCGGGGACAGGGGGCGCACACCGGGGAGCTGTTTTTT.

This sequence joins TRBV20-1 and TRBJ1-5; perhaps TRBD1 as D (5 bases). The germline V and J ends were trimmed by 5 bases and 1 base, with 15 bases remaining between them. The CDR3 spans 15 residues. Germline lookup yields CDR1 DFQATT and CDR2 SNEGSKA (reference sequence). The CDR3 loop reads CSAEPGAASNQPQHF. The DNA for the CDR3 is TGCAGTGCTGAGCCCGGGGCCGCGAGCAATCAGCCCCAGCATTTT.

This clonotype was detected only a few times. V is TRBV20-1 and J is TRBJ2-7; D remains ambiguous. Trimming shortened V by 5 bases and J by 0 bases, and 14 bases separated the two germline ends. The CDR3 consists of 14 residues. Germline CDR1 DFQATT, CDR2 SNEGSKA (reference sequence). This CDR3 is CSAPGRLDSYEQYF. CDR3 sequence (DNA): TGCAGTGCTCCCGGACGGTTAGACTCCTACGAGCAGTACTTC.